The source of this T cell receptor (beta chain) is a study of regulatory T cells in long-lasting Graves disease. Study-wide context: The study enrolled newly diagnosed Graves' patients on antithyroid drugs under 3 months.

Study findings and constraints: Persistent disease exhibited a predilection for TRBV28, TRBJ1-2 and TRBJ2-5.

Ten or more counts support this clonotype. No antigen is known for it. Building of the TCR beta libraries involved iRepertoire HTBI primers and Arm-PCR of CDR3 regions. A single record per CDR3 protein comes from TCRdb applying MiXCR to the multiplex PCR reads. The table shows 680,000 or so distinct CDR3 sequences, with around 17% occurring only once. Time point here: newly diagnosed GD, antithyroid drugs for less than 3 months. Extracted PBMC RNA gave rise to the TCR library. Tubes containing EDTA received around 9.9 milliliters of drawn peripheral blood. V was trimmed by 6 bases and J by 6 bases, leaving 17 bases between them. The germline V gene encodes CDR1 SNHLY and CDR2 FYNNEI. The CDR3 sequence is 14 residues long. The same data also went into a second study, on T cells in Graves' hyperthyroidism and ophthalmopathy. As that study records: Absent ophthalmopathy progression within 18 months defined stable Graves' hyperthyroidism.

Specimen: peripheral blood mononuclear cells (PBMCs), collected at new diagnosis, from a patient treated with antithyroid drugs. The sequence was collected from a woman aged 25 to 39 with Graves disease. The chain uses TRBV2 and TRBJ1-2; D might be TRBD1 (6 bases). The CDR3 nucleotides are TGTGCCAGCAGGAGGGGGGGCTTAAAAGATGGCTACACCTTC. This sequence encodes CASRRGGLKDGYTF. The full variable domain, in which reference TRBV2 and TRBJ1-2 provide the parts outside the CDR3, is EPEVTQTPSHQVTQMGQEVILRCVPISNHLYFYWYRQILGQKVEFLVSFYNNEISEKSEIFDDQFSVERPDGSNFTLKIRSTKLEDSAMYFCASRRGGLKDGYTFGSGTRLTVV.